These 22 T cell receptor beta chains originate from one sample sequenced in a study of primary melanoma T cells and metastatic recurrence. Method: immunoSEQ multiplex PCR; TCRdb's copy keeps in-frame clones and lacks some. The sample includes approximately 2,500 clones, about 72% of them seen just once. The sample comprised melanoma tumor tissue. The receptors originated from a human donor with melanoma.

The genes are TRBV19 and TRBJ2-5; D gene unclear. CDR3 length: 12 amino acids. Trimming shortened V by 4 bases and J by 4 bases, and 7 bases separated the two germline ends. Germline CDR1 reads LNHDA; CDR2 reads SQIVND (reference sequence). CDR3 nucleotide sequence: TGTGCCAGTAGTAGACTCGGAGAGACCCAGTACTTC. As protein: CASSRLGETQYF.

The chain uses TRBV11-3 and TRBJ2-5; a weak D match, TRBD2 (5 bases). Germline CDR1 SGHNT, CDR2 YENEEA. V lost 5 bases and J lost 5, with 15 bases in between. The length of the CDR3 is 14 residues. The CDR3 loop is CASSQAPGGETQYF. CDR3 DNA sequence: TGTGCCAGCAGCCAGGCCCCCGGCGGGGAGACCCAGTACTTC.

In nucleotides, the CDR3 is TGTGCCAGCACCCCCAGGGTGGGGGGGGGCACAGATACGCAGTATTTT. This encodes CASTPRVGGGTDTQYF. The V gene is TRBV6-8, the J gene TRBJ2-3, with 7 nucleotides matching TRBD2. With V trimmed by 7 bases and J by 1 base, 11 bases remained unmatched. This CDR3 contains 16 residues. CDR1 is MNHGY and CDR2 is SAAAGT in the germline V gene.

This chain joins TRBV7-6 and TRBJ2-5; no clear D gene. The CDR3 consists of 17 residues. CDR1 is SGHVS and CDR2 is FNYEAQ in the germline V gene. Trimming shortened V by 9 bases and J by 4 bases, and 27 bases separated the two germline ends. The CDR3 bases are TGTGCCAGTAGCCCCACTGCCGGATCGGTCCGTGGAGAGACCCAGTACTTC. Amino acids: CASSPTAGSVRGETQYF.

J is TRBJ2-2 and V is TRBV11-3; 8 bases are shared with TRBD1. This CDR3 contains 16 residues. Per germline, CDR1 SGHNT and CDR2 YENEEA. V was pared by 5 bases and J by 1 base, with 6 bases of the junction left unmatched. Written as DNA, the CDR3 is TGTGCCAGCAGCGCGAGGACAGGGCAGAACACCGGGGAGCTGTTTTTT. It is translated as CASSARTGQNTGELFF.

The V call is TRBV7-4, the J call TRBJ1-2, with TRBD1 matching 8 bases. There are 16 residues in the CDR3. Germline V gene data show CDR1 as SGHVT and CDR2 as SQSDAQ. With V trimmed by 3 bases and J by 2 bases, 8 bases remained unmatched. Here the CDR3 DNA reads TGTGCCAGCAGCTTGTGCCGGGACAGGATCAACTATGGCTACACCTTC. It translates to CASSLCRDRINYGYTF.

This clone was seen only a few times. The rearrangement joins TRBV28 to TRBJ1-1; D gene unclear. With 4 bases removed from V and 6 bases from J, the gap between germline ends came to 18 bases. Germline lookup yields CDR1 MDHEN and CDR2 SYDVKM. The CDR3 runs 15 residues. This CDR3 reads CASSSIGEIQAEAFF. In DNA, the CDR3 is TGTGCCAGCAGTTCCATCGGCGAGATTCAGGCTGAAGCTTTCTTT.

The chain combines TRBV19 with TRBJ2-3, with a possible D match to TRBD1 (5 bases). The germline V gene has CDR1 LNHDA and CDR2 SQIVND (reference sequence). The V end was cut by 3 bases, the J end by 3 bases, with 10 bases between. The CDR3 contains 14 residues. In DNA, the CDR3 is TGTGCCAGTAGTATGGGGCCGTTGACAGATACGCAGTATTTT. Protein: CASSMGPLTDTQYF.

This clone has only one observation. The chain has TRBV19 and TRBJ1-6; D gene uncertain. Trimming removed 7 bases from V and 2 bases from J, with 9 bases in between. CDR3 length equals 14 residues. CDR1 is LNHDA, CDR2 SQIVND, per germline (reference sequence). CDR3 in DNA: TGTGCCAGTATCGGGCAAGCCTATAATTCACCCCTCCACTTT. Translation gives CASIGQAYNSPLHF.

The rearrangement joins TRBV28 to TRBJ2-7; D is unresolved. The germline V gene encodes CDR1 MDHEN and CDR2 SYDVKM. Trimming removed 2 bases from V and 7 bases from J, with 15 bases in between. The CDR3 is 14 residues long. The CDR3, as DNA: TGTGCCAGCAGTTTACCTCGATATGTGAGTGAGCAGTACTTC. Amino acid sequence: CASSLPRYVSEQYF.

The J gene is TRBJ2-7, the V gene TRBV6-8; the match to TRBD1 covers 11 bases. With V trimmed by 8 bases and J by 6 bases, 3 bases remained unmatched. Germline CDR1 reads MNHGY; CDR2 reads SAAAGT. The CDR3 is 12 residues long. The CDR3 spells CASSGQGAEQYF. The CDR3 DNA reads TGTGCCAGCTCAGGACAGGGGGCCGAGCAGTACTTC.

The chain employs TRBV19 and TRBJ1-2; D remains unclear. V was trimmed by 1 base and J by 4 bases, leaving 13 bases between them. CDR1 and CDR2 (germline): LNHDA, SQIVND (reference sequence). The length of the CDR3 is 15 residues. The CDR3 DNA reads as TGTGCCAGTAGTATAGTTAAAGGCTCCCGCTATGGCTACACCTTC. The encoded protein is CASSIVKGSRYGYTF.

The V and J genes are TRBV23-1 and TRBJ1-4; possible D gene TRBD1, 6 bases. TRBV23-1 is sorted into the ORF group, with uncertain function. Between the trimmed V and J ends, which lost 6 bases and 7 bases, there was a span of 21 bases. The length of the CDR3 is 16 residues. CDR3 coding DNA: TGCGCCAGCAGCCAAGAATCCCAGGGGCTAGGTGAAAAACTGTTTTTT. It specifies CASSQESQGLGEKLFF.

This clone was counted between two and nine times. This chain joins TRBV11-3 and TRBJ1-3; D gene unclear. This CDR3 region has 14 residues. Trimming shortened V by 1 base and J by 2 bases, and 6 bases separated the two germline ends. Germline CDR1 SGHNT, CDR2 YENEEA. CDR3 bases: TGTGCCAGCAGCTTAGTAGGGACTGGAAACACCATATATTTT. It yields the protein CASSLVGTGNTIYF.

The J gene is TRBJ1-4, the V gene TRBV7-1, with no clear D. TRBV7-1 is flagged as an ORF with uncertain function. The CDR3 is made up of 15 amino acids. V lost 4 bases and J 0 bases, leaving 9 bases between the germline ends. DNA of the CDR3: TGTGCCAGCAGCTTGGGGATTACAACTAATGAAAAACTGTTTTTT. Translation: CASSLGITTNEKLFF.

The genes are TRBV29-1 and TRBJ1-4; D gene ambiguous. The germline CDR1 and CDR2 sequences are SQVTM and ANQGSEA. Trimming left V 5 bases short and J 7 bases short, with 17 bases between. The CDR3 spans 14 residues. This CDR3 reads CSVKVDFLSEKLFF. In DNA, the CDR3 is TGCAGCGTTAAAGTGGACTTCTTGAGTGAAAAACTGTTTTTT.

V is TRBV5-1 and J is TRBJ2-7; 8 bases map to TRBD2. Germline CDR1 is SGHRS and CDR2 is YFSETQ. Trimming at V came to 0 bases and at J to 0 bases, leaving 2 bases not matched to a gene. The CDR3 is 15 amino acids. CDR3 in DNA: TGCGCCAGCAGCTTGGAGAGCGGGAGCTCCTACGAGCAGTACTTC. Its translation: CASSLESGSSYEQYF.

V usage is TRBV12-2 and J usage is TRBJ2-3; the listed D gene, TRBD2, was not tested against the DNA. TRBV12-2 is a pseudogene. This CDR3 region has 15 residues. DNA of the CDR3: TGTGCCAGTAGGGGACTAGCGGGCCTTACAGATACGCAGTATTTT. Its translation is CASRGLAGLTDTQYF.

V and J are TRBV29-1 and TRBJ1-4, with TRBD1 matching 7 bases. Germline trimming cut 7 bases from V and 5 bases from J; bases unmatched to any gene: 7. Germline values: CDR1 SQVTM, CDR2 ANQGSEA. The CDR3 consists of 13 residues. The CDR3 region is CSATGLGNEKLFF. The CDR3 nucleotides are TGCAGCGCGACAGGGTTAGGAAATGAAAAACTGTTTTTT.

This clone was detected only a few times. This chain joins TRBV29-1 and TRBJ2-2; TRBD1 matches at 8 bases. CDR1 SQVTM and CDR2 ANQGSEA come from the germline V gene. The V gene end was trimmed by 6 bases and the J gene end by 4 bases; junction bases not matched to a gene: 7. This CDR3 has 14 residues. CDR3 sequence reads: CSVRRTGRTGELFF. The CDR3 coding sequence is TGCAGCGTCAGGAGGACAGGGCGCACCGGGGAGCTGTTTTTT.

This chain links TRBV10-3 with TRBJ2-7; the D is unclear. The CDR3 is 13 residues long. From germline, CDR1 is ENHRY and CDR2 SYGVKD. V lost 2 bases to trimming and J lost 0 bases, with 5 bases between them. This chain's CDR3 is CAISEQSSYEQYF. CDR3 DNA: TGTGCCATCAGTGAGCAGAGCTCCTACGAGCAGTACTTC.

This clone is medium-sized. The rearrangement joins TRBV11-3 to TRBJ1-1; 7 bases agree with TRBD1. The length of the CDR3 is 14 residues. In germline, CDR1 is SGHNT, CDR2 YENEEA. Losses at the gene ends were 5 bases for V and 3 bases for J; bases not matched to a gene: 6. The DNA of the CDR3 is TGTGCCAGCAGCCAGGACAGGTCGGACACTGAAGCTTTCTTT. This sequence encodes CASSQDRSDTEAFF.